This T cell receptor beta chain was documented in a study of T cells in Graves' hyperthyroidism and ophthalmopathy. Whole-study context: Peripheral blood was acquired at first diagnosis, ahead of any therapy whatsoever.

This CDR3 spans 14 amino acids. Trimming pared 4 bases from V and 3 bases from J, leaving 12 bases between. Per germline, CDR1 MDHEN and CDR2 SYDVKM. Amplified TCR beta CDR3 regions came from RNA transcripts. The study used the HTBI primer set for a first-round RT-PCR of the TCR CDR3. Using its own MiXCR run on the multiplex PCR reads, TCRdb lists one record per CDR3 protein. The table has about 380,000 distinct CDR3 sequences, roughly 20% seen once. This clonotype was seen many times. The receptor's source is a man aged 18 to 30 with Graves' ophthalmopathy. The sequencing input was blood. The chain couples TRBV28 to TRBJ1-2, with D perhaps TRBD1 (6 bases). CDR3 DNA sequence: TGTGCCAGCAGTTCCGAGGGGGGGCACTATGGCTACACCTTC. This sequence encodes CASSSEGGHYGYTF.